The rows below give T cell receptor beta chains drawn from one sample of a study of neurological immune-mediated disorders. TCRdb passed the 5' RACE reads through MiXCR, listing each CDR3 protein once. The sample shows tens of thousands of distinct CDR3 sequences, about 25% of them seen only once. The sample was PBMCs. These TCRs come from a man aged 55 to 70 with HTLV-1-associated myelopathy (HAM/TSP). The CDR3 runs from the conserved cysteine through the conserved F or W. A D gene is named only where the DNA matches it firmly. Only part of the rows carry a size: once, few, many, or a class if the clone is expanded.

d_call: TRBD1
cdr3_length: 15
clone_size: many
j_call: TRBJ2-3
v_call: TRBV5-1
cdr3_nt: TGCGCCAGCAGCTCATCAGGGGGCGGCACAGATACGCAGTATTTT
cdr3_aa: CASSSSGGGTDTQYF

d_call: NA
cdr3_length: 18
clone_size: many
j_call: TRBJ1-2
v_call: TRBV5-1
cdr3_nt: TGCGCCAGCAGCTTGGCGTCGTCCCGGGGGGGCCCCGGCTATGGCTACACCTTC
cdr3_aa: CASSLASSRGGPGYGYTF

d_call: NA
cdr3_length: 13
clone_size: many
j_call: TRBJ2-4
v_call: TRBV12-3/TRBV12-4
cdr3_nt: TGTGCCAGCAGTGGGGATTCCAAAAACATTCAGTACTTC
cdr3_aa: CASSGDSKNIQYF

d_call: TRBD1
cdr3_length: 14
clone_size: many
j_call: TRBJ2-7
v_call: TRBV6-6
cdr3_nt: TGTGCCAGCAGGGGCCACGGGACAGACTACGAGCAGTACTTC
cdr3_aa: CASRGHGTDYEQYF

d_call: NA
cdr3_length: 13
clone_size: many
j_call: TRBJ2-1
v_call: TRBV5-1
cdr3_nt: TGCGCCAGCAGCTTGCCCGTGGGTAATGAGCAGTTCTTC
cdr3_aa: CASSLPVGNEQFF

d_call: NA
cdr3_length: 15
clone_size: NA
j_call: TRBJ2-1
v_call: TRBV19
cdr3_nt: TGTGCCAGTAGTGCCAGGATCCGGGGAGGCAATGAGCAGTTCTTC
cdr3_aa: CASSARIRGGNEQFF

d_call: TRBD2
cdr3_length: 16
clone_size: many
j_call: TRBJ2-7
v_call: TRBV10-3
cdr3_nt: TGTGCCATCAGTGAGGGGGCGCGACTAGCGGGAGTGGGGCAGTACTTC
cdr3_aa: CAISEGARLAGVGQYF

d_call: NA
cdr3_length: 11
clone_size: many
j_call: TRBJ2-5
v_call: TRBV20-1
cdr3_nt: TGCAGTGCTAGGATTCCCGAGACCCAGTACTTC
cdr3_aa: CSARIPETQYF

d_call: NA
cdr3_length: 14
clone_size: many
j_call: TRBJ1-1
v_call: TRBV5-5
cdr3_nt: TGTGCCAGCAGCTCTCCGGACCTGAACACTGAAGCTTTCTTT
cdr3_aa: CASSSPDLNTEAFF

d_call: TRBD2
cdr3_length: 15
clone_size: many
j_call: TRBJ2-1
v_call: TRBV7-2
cdr3_nt: TGTGCCAGCAGCTTAATGGGACTAGAGAACAATGAGCAGTTCTTC
cdr3_aa: CASSLMGLENNEQFF

d_call: NA
cdr3_length: 11
clone_size: many
j_call: TRBJ1-1
v_call: TRBV2
cdr3_nt: TGTGCCAGCAGAGGGGTCGCTGAAGCTTTCTTT
cdr3_aa: CASRGVAEAFF

d_call: TRBD2
cdr3_length: 15
clone_size: many
j_call: TRBJ2-7
v_call: TRBV29-1
cdr3_nt: TGCAGCGTTGAAGATACGACTAGCGATTCCTACGAGCAGTACTTC
cdr3_aa: CSVEDTTSDSYEQYF

d_call: TRBD1
cdr3_length: 18
clone_size: many
j_call: TRBJ2-5
v_call: TRBV11-3
cdr3_nt: TGTGCCAGCAGCTTAGACCCTGTTTTCGGACAGGGTCAAGAGACCCAGTACTTC
cdr3_aa: CASSLDPVFGQGQETQYF

d_call: NA
cdr3_length: 12
clone_size: NA
j_call: TRBJ1-1
v_call: TRBV12-3/TRBV12-4
cdr3_nt: TGTGCCAGCAGAACTACAGTGGCTGAAGCTTTCTTT
cdr3_aa: CASRTTVAEAFF

d_call: NA
cdr3_length: 14
clone_size: NA
j_call: TRBJ2-7
v_call: TRBV19
cdr3_nt: TGTGCCAGTAGTAGGGGGAGCGACAGAAAACAGCAGTACTTC
cdr3_aa: CASSRGSDRKQQYF

d_call: TRBD2
cdr3_length: 15
clone_size: many
j_call: TRBJ2-7
v_call: TRBV6-6
cdr3_nt: TGTGCCAGCACTAAGACTAGCGGCTCCGCCTACGAGCAGTACTTC
cdr3_aa: CASTKTSGSAYEQYF

d_call: NA
cdr3_length: 15
clone_size: many
j_call: TRBJ2-1
v_call: TRBV7-2
cdr3_nt: TGTGCCAGCAGCCAAACCAACGGAGGTTACAATGAGCAGTTCTTC
cdr3_aa: CASSQTNGGYNEQFF

d_call: TRBD1
cdr3_length: 16
clone_size: many
j_call: TRBJ2-7
v_call: TRBV9
cdr3_nt: TGTGCCAGCAGTTACATTACCAGGCAGGGGGACTACGAGCAGTACTTC
cdr3_aa: CASSYITRQGDYEQYF

d_call: TRBD2
cdr3_length: 16
clone_size: many
j_call: TRBJ2-1
v_call: TRBV20-1
cdr3_nt: TGCAGTGCTAGTAGTCTAGCGGGGAGTCCCAACAATGAGCAGTTCTTC
cdr3_aa: CSASSLAGSPNNEQFF

d_call: NA
cdr3_length: 13
clone_size: NA
j_call: TRBJ2-3
v_call: TRBV20-1
cdr3_nt: TGCAGTGCTCGACTGGGGAATACAGATACGCAGTATTTT
cdr3_aa: CSARLGNTDTQYF

d_call: NA
cdr3_length: 14
clone_size: many
j_call: TRBJ1-1
v_call: TRBV29-1
cdr3_nt: TGCAGCGTTGTTCCCCCGACGGATCCGTTTGAAGCTTTCTTT
cdr3_aa: CSVVPPTDPFEAFF

d_call: TRBD2
cdr3_length: 15
clone_size: NA
j_call: TRBJ2-5
v_call: TRBV5-6
cdr3_nt: TGTGCCAGCAGCCTCCCGGGGGGAGGGCGGGAGACCCAGTACTTC
cdr3_aa: CASSLPGGGRETQYF

d_call: NA
cdr3_length: 13
clone_size: NA
j_call: TRBJ2-1
v_call: TRBV5-1
cdr3_nt: TGCGCCAGTCGCACAGGTTCCTACAATGAGCAGTTCTTC
cdr3_aa: CASRTGSYNEQFF

d_call: NA
cdr3_length: 12
clone_size: many
j_call: TRBJ1-2
v_call: TRBV3-1
cdr3_nt: TGTGCCAGCAGCCAAGGGACCCCCGGCTACACCTTC
cdr3_aa: CASSQGTPGYTF

d_call: TRBD1
cdr3_length: 16
clone_size: NA
j_call: TRBJ1-5
v_call: TRBV28
cdr3_nt: TGTGCCACCCGGGACAGTGGGCTTGGGGGGGATCAGCCCCATCATTTT
cdr3_aa: CATRDSGLGGDQPHHF

d_call: TRBD2
cdr3_length: 16
clone_size: NA
j_call: TRBJ2-7
v_call: TRBV4-1
cdr3_nt: TGCGCCAGCAGCCAAGATTGGGCTAGCGGGAGAAACGAGCAGTACTTC
cdr3_aa: CASSQDWASGRNEQYF

d_call: NA
cdr3_length: 11
clone_size: many
j_call: TRBJ2-7
v_call: TRBV5-1
cdr3_nt: TGCGCCAGCAGCCTCTTCTACGAGCAGTACTTC
cdr3_aa: CASSLFYEQYF

d_call: TRBD2
cdr3_length: 14
clone_size: NA
j_call: TRBJ2-3
v_call: TRBV15
cdr3_nt: TGTGCCACCAAAGCGGGAGAGGGCACAGATACGCAGTATTTT
cdr3_aa: CATKAGEGTDTQYF

d_call: NA
cdr3_length: 13
clone_size: many
j_call: TRBJ1-2
v_call: TRBV9
cdr3_nt: TGTGCCAGCAGCCCATCCCCAGGGGATGGCTACACCTTC
cdr3_aa: CASSPSPGDGYTF

d_call: NA
cdr3_length: 13
clone_size: many
j_call: TRBJ2-5
v_call: TRBV20-1
cdr3_nt: TGCAGTGCTAGAATGGACTACGTGGAGACCCAGTACTTC
cdr3_aa: CSARMDYVETQYF

d_call: TRBD2
cdr3_length: 19
clone_size: NA
j_call: TRBJ2-1
v_call: TRBV10-3
cdr3_nt: TGTGCCATCAGTGGTAAGACTAGCGGGAGAGAACCCTCTTACAATGAGCAGTTCTTC
cdr3_aa: CAISGKTSGREPSYNEQFF

d_call: NA
cdr3_length: 15
clone_size: many
j_call: TRBJ1-1
v_call: TRBV6-5
cdr3_nt: TGTGCCAGCAGTTACTCGGGACAACCTCAAACTGAAGCTTTCTTT
cdr3_aa: CASSYSGQPQTEAFF

d_call: NA
cdr3_length: 17
clone_size: many
j_call: TRBJ2-1
v_call: TRBV5-1
cdr3_nt: TGCGCCAGCAGCTTGGTCGGGGTCGGGGGAGGATCTGGTGAGCAGTTCTTC
cdr3_aa: CASSLVGVGGGSGEQFF

d_call: NA
cdr3_length: 14
clone_size: many
j_call: TRBJ2-3
v_call: TRBV5-1
cdr3_nt: TGCGCCAGCAGCTGGAATATGGGTAAGGAGACGCAGTATTTT
cdr3_aa: CASSWNMGKETQYF

d_call: TRBD2
cdr3_length: 14
clone_size: many
j_call: TRBJ2-1
v_call: TRBV20-1
cdr3_nt: TGCAGTGCCCGCCGGGGTAGCGGGACCTATGAGCAGTTCTTC
cdr3_aa: CSARRGSGTYEQFF

d_call: TRBD2
cdr3_length: 14
clone_size: many
j_call: TRBJ2-1
v_call: TRBV5-1
cdr3_nt: TGCGCCAGCAGCTTGGCGGAGGGAGGGCGTGGGCAGTTCTTC
cdr3_aa: CASSLAEGGRGQFF

d_call: TRBD2
cdr3_length: 18
clone_size: many
j_call: TRBJ2-1
v_call: TRBV12-3/TRBV12-4
cdr3_nt: TGTGCCAGCAAGACAGTTTTTAGGGAGGGGTCAATAGCGAATGAGCAGTTCTTC
cdr3_aa: CASKTVFREGSIANEQFF

d_call: TRBD1
cdr3_length: 17
clone_size: many
j_call: TRBJ2-5
v_call: TRBV5-1
cdr3_nt: TGCGCCAGCAGCTTGGCGCCAGGGGGATCAGTCCAAGAGACCCAGTACTTC
cdr3_aa: CASSLAPGGSVQETQYF

d_call: NA
cdr3_length: 15
clone_size: many
j_call: TRBJ2-5
v_call: TRBV7-2
cdr3_nt: TGTGCCAGCAGCTGGGGAGCCACCATCCAAGAGACCCAGTACTTC
cdr3_aa: CASSWGATIQETQYF

d_call: NA
cdr3_length: 13
clone_size: few
j_call: TRBJ2-5
v_call: TRBV18
cdr3_nt: TGTGCCAGCTCACCACCAGGGGTGGAGACCCAGTACTTC
cdr3_aa: CASSPPGVETQYF

d_call: NA
cdr3_length: 13
clone_size: NA
j_call: TRBJ2-3
v_call: TRBV25-1
cdr3_nt: TGTGCCAGCAGTGAATTAAGCGCAGATACGCAGTATTTT
cdr3_aa: CASSELSADTQYF

d_call: TRBD2
cdr3_length: 17
clone_size: many
j_call: TRBJ2-7
v_call: TRBV20-1
cdr3_nt: TGCAGTGCTGTGGCCTCCAGGACTAGCGGGAGCTCCTACGAGCAGTACTTC
cdr3_aa: CSAVASRTSGSSYEQYF

d_call: NA
cdr3_length: 15
clone_size: many
j_call: TRBJ2-3
v_call: TRBV20-1
cdr3_nt: TGCAGTGCTACCTCCAGGGAGTTCGGCACAGATACGCAGTATTTT
cdr3_aa: CSATSREFGTDTQYF

d_call: NA
cdr3_length: 16
clone_size: many
j_call: TRBJ1-2
v_call: TRBV4-2
cdr3_nt: TGTGCCAGCAGCCCAAGATCTACATCTAATAACTATGGCTACACCTTC
cdr3_aa: CASSPRSTSNNYGYTF

d_call: NA
cdr3_length: 13
clone_size: NA
j_call: TRBJ2-5
v_call: TRBV5-1
cdr3_nt: TGCGCCAGCTCGACAGGAGGAGGAGAGACCCAGTACTTC
cdr3_aa: CASSTGGGETQYF

d_call: NA
cdr3_length: 14
clone_size: few
j_call: TRBJ2-3
v_call: TRBV20-1
cdr3_nt: TGCAGTGCTAGAGGCGGCAGAAGGACAGATACGCAGTATTTT
cdr3_aa: CSARGGRRTDTQYF

d_call: NA
cdr3_length: 15
clone_size: many
j_call: TRBJ2-2
v_call: TRBV5-1
cdr3_nt: TGCGCCAGCAGCTTCAGAAGGTCCTCCAGTGGGGAGCTGTTTTTT
cdr3_aa: CASSFRRSSSGELFF

d_call: TRBD1
cdr3_length: 17
clone_size: many
j_call: TRBJ2-7
v_call: TRBV7-9
cdr3_nt: TGTGCCAGCAGCCCAGATCCCGGGACAGGGGGCTTCTACGAGCAGTACTTC
cdr3_aa: CASSPDPGTGGFYEQYF

d_call: TRBD1
cdr3_length: 16
clone_size: many
j_call: TRBJ1-5
v_call: TRBV12-3/TRBV12-4
cdr3_nt: TGTGCCAGCAGGGCCCAGGGGGCGCGGGGCAATCAGCCCCAGCATTTT
cdr3_aa: CASRAQGARGNQPQHF

d_call: NA
cdr3_length: 14
clone_size: many
j_call: TRBJ2-5
v_call: TRBV6-6
cdr3_nt: TGTGCCAGCAGTTCCTCCAGGAGGGGAGAGACCCAGTACTTC
cdr3_aa: CASSSSRRGETQYF